Presented here are 22 T cell receptor beta chains from one specimen sequenced in a study of blood T cell repertoires in COVID-19. The protocol was immunoSEQ multiplex PCR, while the TCRdb copy is restricted to in-frame clones and leaves out a portion. The sample shows about 75,000 clones, 74% of them seen only once. The sample taken for sequencing was peripheral blood. The receptors come from a human donor with acute or convalescent COVID-19. The donor label of this sample is uncertain.

With regard to this clone: It is unclear where the CDR3 begins or ends on the DNA, so no DNA is shown, and the CDR3 is as TCRdb lists it. The chain is built from TRBV5-5 and TRBJ2-7; TRBD1 is taken as the D call from the table, unchecked against the DNA. Per germline, CDR1 SGHKS and CDR2 YYEKEE (reference sequence). Counting both end residues, the CDR3 totals 15 amino acids. The CDR3 region is CASSFGPGEAYEQYV.

The V and J genes are TRBV7-2 and TRBJ2-7, with TRBD2 as a possible D gene (6 bases). Germline assignment: CDR1 SGHTA and CDR2 FQGNSA. V lost 0 bases, J lost 4 bases, and 10 bases lay in between. CDR3 length equals 14 residues. CDR3 DNA: TGTGCCAGCAGCTTAGCCCCAGGGAGGTACGAGCAGTACGTC. It specifies CASSLAPGRYEQYV.

The genes are TRBV6-6 and TRBJ2-1; 11 nucleotides agree with TRBD2. Trimming at V came to 6 bases and at J to 5 bases, leaving 6 bases not matched to a gene. The CDR3 extends over 15 amino acids. Germline V gene data show CDR1 as MNHNY and CDR2 as SVGAGI (reference sequence). This chain's CDR3 is CASRDSGGGNNEQFF. In DNA form, the CDR3 reads TGTGCCAGCAGGGATAGCGGGGGGGGAAACAATGAGCAGTTCTTC.

CDR3 coding DNA: TGTGCCAGCAGCTCTGACAGCCTTAATGAAAAACTGTTTTTT. Translation: CASSSDSLNEKLFF. V gene TRBV9 combines with J gene TRBJ1-4, with TRBD1 as a possible D gene (5 bases). The CDR3 spans 14 residues. Germline V lookup: CDR1 SGDLS, CDR2 YYNGEE. Trimming shortened V by 4 bases and J by 4 bases, and 11 bases separated the two germline ends.

The V call is TRBV6-2 or TRBV6-3, the J call TRBJ1-5, with D hard to call. Per the germline V gene, CDR1 is MNHEY and CDR2 is SVGEGT. This CDR3 has 14 residues. The V gene lost 2 bases and the J gene lost 0 bases, with 5 bases spanning the gap. CDR3 in amino acids: CASSYVNSNQPQHF. The CDR3 nucleotides read TGTGCCAGCAGTTACGTAAATAGCAATCAGCCCCAGCATTTT.

CDR3 nucleotides: TGCGCCAGCAGCCTATGGGCAGGGAAGGAGACCCAGTACTTC. It codes for CASSLWAGKETQYF. This sequence joins TRBV5-1 and TRBJ2-5, with D possibly being TRBD1 (5 bases). V lost 4 bases to trimming and J lost 5 bases, with 15 bases between them. The CDR3 extends over 14 amino acids. Germline CDR1 reads SGHRS; CDR2 reads YFSETQ.

The chain carries TRBV19 and TRBJ2-7, with a possible D match to TRBD2 (6 bases). In germline, CDR1 is LNHDA, CDR2 SQIVND (reference sequence). The CDR3 covers 14 residues. V was shortened by 5 bases and J by 0 bases, with 11 bases between the two germline ends. The chain's CDR3 is CASSSQRASYEQYF. The CDR3, as DNA: TGTGCCAGTAGTTCCCAGCGGGCCTCCTACGAGCAGTACTTC.

This clone was detected once. The rearrangement uses TRBV4-3 and TRBJ2-7, with D tentatively TRBD1 (6 bases). V lost 0 bases and J lost 3, with 12 bases in between. This CDR3 spans 15 amino acids. Germline assignment: CDR1 LGHNA and CDR2 YSLEER. CDR3: CASSQEPGHLYEQYF. CDR3 coding DNA: TGCGCCAGCAGCCAAGAGCCGGGACACCTCTACGAGCAGTACTTC.

There are a few counts of this clone. The chain couples TRBV7-3 to TRBJ2-1, with 7 bases matching TRBD2. V lost 5 bases to trimming and J lost 9 bases; unmatched junction nucleotides: 4. Looked up from germline, CDR1 is SGHTA and CDR2 is FQGTGA. The CDR3 is 12 residues long. The DNA for the CDR3 is TGTGCCAGCAGCCGTCCGGGGGGTGAGCAGTTCTTC. Protein sequence: CASSRPGGEQFF.

The chain combines TRBV5-4 with TRBJ2-3; 10 bases are shared with TRBD1. The V gene's germline CDR1 is SGHNT and CDR2 YYREEE (reference sequence). The CDR3 consists of 16 residues. Trimming cost V 0 bases and J 1 base; bases outside gene matches: 2. The CDR3 protein is CASSLVGTGGTDTQYF. As DNA, the CDR3 is TGTGCCAGCAGCTTGGTGGGGACAGGGGGCACAGATACGCAGTATTTT.

CDR3 residues: CASKVPGLAGSEQFF. The CDR3 DNA follows: TGTGCCAGCAAAGTGCCGGGACTAGCGGGGTCTGAGCAGTTCTTC. The chain recombines TRBV6-5 with TRBJ2-1; 13 bases line up with TRBD2. Trimming cost V 7 bases and J 9 bases; bases outside gene matches: 9. CDR1 MNHEY and CDR2 SVGAGI come from the germline V gene. The CDR3 spans 15 residues.

In this sample, this clone turned up once. Here the CDR3 DNA reads TGTGCCAGCACCCGCGGGGGCTCTGGAAACACCATATATTTT. As protein: CASTRGGSGNTIYF. The chain uses TRBV11-2 and TRBJ1-3; TRBD1 is a possible D gene (5 bases). The CDR3 has 14 residues. Germline loops: CDR1 SGHAT, CDR2 FQNNGV. Trimming left V 7 bases short and J 0 bases short, with 10 bases between.

V is TRBV28 and J is TRBJ2-4, with a possible D match to TRBD2 (6 bases). V was clipped by 2 bases and J by 8 bases, with 10 bases between them. This CDR3 is built from 13 residues. The germline V gene encodes CDR1 MDHEN and CDR2 SYDVKM. CDR3 residues: CASSLEGGHIQYF. The CDR3 coding sequence is TGTGCCAGCAGTTTAGAGGGAGGCCACATTCAGTACTTC.

The chain has TRBV10-3 and TRBJ1-3, with D possibly matching TRBD1 (5 bases). V was cut by 10 bases and J by 0 bases, with 10 bases left in between. The V gene's germline CDR1 is ENHRY and CDR2 SYGVKD. This CDR3 contains 13 residues. The CDR3 bases are TGTGCCACCGCGGGGGGCTCTGGAAACACCATATATTTT. This gives the protein CATAGGSGNTIYF.

This clone has only one observation. The V call is TRBV10-1, the J call TRBJ2-7; 9 bases are a match to TRBD2. CDR1 and CDR2 (germline): WNHNN, SYGVQD (reference sequence). J gave up 5 bases and V 10 bases, and 24 bases lay outside the gene matches. The CDR3 has 18 amino acids. CDR3 amino acids: CATLAGGAGGLLRDEQYV. In DNA, the CDR3 is TGCGCCACCCTTGCGGGGGGGGCGGGGGGTCTACTAAGGGACGAGCAGTACGTC.

This clone was recorded a few times. This chain uses TRBV7-2 with TRBJ2-1; 9 nucleotides align to TRBD2. This CDR3 has 16 residues. The germline V gene has CDR1 SGHTA and CDR2 FQGNSA. Germline trimming cut 2 bases from V and 8 bases from J; bases unmatched to any gene: 10. CDR3 sequence (DNA): TGTGCCAGCAGCTTAAGGCGGGGGGGCCTCCCCCATGAGCAGTTCTTC. The encoded protein is CASSLRRGGLPHEQFF.

V usage is TRBV5-1 and J usage is TRBJ2-1; D may correspond to TRBD1 or TRBD2 (6 bases each). The germline V and J ends were trimmed by 4 bases and 6 bases, with 17 bases remaining between them. CDR1 and CDR2 from the germline V gene are SGHRS and YFSETQ. The CDR3 spans 15 residues. CDR3 protein: CASSLGASDGNEQFF. As DNA, the CDR3 is TGCGCCAGCAGCCTGGGGGCTAGCGATGGCAATGAGCAGTTCTTC. Looking up the rest from reference TRBV5-1 and TRBJ2-1 gives the full variable domain: KAGVTQTPRYLIKTRGQQVTLSCSPISGHRSVSWYQQTPGQGLQFLFEYFSETQRNKGNFPGRFSGRQFSNSRSEMNVSTLELGDSALYLCASSLGASDGNEQFFGPGTRLTVL.

The sample holds a few counts of this clone. V is TRBV29-1 and J is TRBJ2-1; possible D gene TRBD2, 5 bases. The CDR3 has 13 residues. The germline V gene has CDR1 SQVTM and CDR2 ANQGSEA. V dropped 5 bases and J dropped 7 bases, with 15 bases sitting between them. For the CDR3, the DNA is TGCAGCGTTCTACACTCCCCGGGAAATGAGCAGTTCTTC. Translation gives CSVLHSPGNEQFF.

V is TRBV4-1 and J is TRBJ1-2; TRBD1 agrees at 10 bases. The CDR3 runs 16 residues. Germline lookup yields CDR1 MGHRA and CDR2 YSYEKL. V shed 0 bases and J 8 bases; nucleotides not matched to a gene: 9. The CDR3: CASSQDWDRGFQGYTF. CDR3 in DNA: TGCGCCAGCAGCCAAGATTGGGACAGGGGATTCCAGGGCTACACCTTC.

This chain links TRBV6-1 with TRBJ2-5; D possibly corresponds to TRBD1 (6 bases). This CDR3 is 14 amino acids long. The germline V gene has CDR1 MNHNS and CDR2 SASEGT. V was clipped by 2 bases and J by 5 bases, with 12 bases between them. The CDR3 reads CASSEIPGVETQYF. As DNA, the CDR3 is TGTGCCAGCAGTGAAATTCCAGGGGTGGAGACCCAGTACTTC.

V gene TRBV3-1 (or the pseudogene TRBV3-2) combines with J gene TRBJ2-7, with D maybe TRBD2 (6 bases). Trimming removed 1 base from V and 4 bases from J, with 11 bases in between. CDR1 and CDR2 from the germline V gene are LGHDT and YNNKEL (reference sequence). The length of the CDR3 is 14 residues. Here the CDR3 DNA reads TGTGCCAGCAGCCAAGGTTTCCGGGAGTACGAGCAGTACTTC. Its protein product is CASSQGFREYEQYF.

The chain employs TRBV4-3 and TRBJ2-2; 8 bases map to TRBD2. CDR1 and CDR2 (germline): LGHNA, YSLEER. V shed 6 bases and J 5 bases; nucleotides not matched to a gene: 5. The CDR3 consists of 14 residues. CDR3 region: CASRSGSVTGELFF. The CDR3 DNA reads as TGCGCCAGCAGGAGCGGGAGCGTGACCGGGGAGCTGTTTTTT.